This T cell receptor (beta chain) was observed in a study of blood T cell repertoires in COVID-19. Study-level information: The samples span acute and convalescent COVID-19 from the United States, Italy and Spain.

V lost 0 bases and J lost 7; bases outside the gene matches: 2. Germline V gene data show CDR1 as SGHRS and CDR2 as YFSETQ. This CDR3 has 14 residues. Only in-frame clones appear in the TCRdb table, and some are missing; sequencing was by immunoSEQ multiplex PCR. The sample records 200,000 to 250,000 clones, 75% to 90% being singletons. This receptor was taken from a woman aged 80 or over with COVID-19, enrolled during active disease. This sequence joins TRBV5-1 and TRBJ2-2; 8 positions match TRBD2. Sequenced input: peripheral blood. The CDR3 spells CASSLVAGGGELFF. CDR3 nucleotides: TGCGCCAGCAGCTTGGTCGCGGGGGGCGGGGAGCTGTTTTTT. Full variable domain (missing parts from reference TRBV5-1 and TRBJ2-2): KAGVTQTPRYLIKTRGQQVTLSCSPISGHRSVSWYQQTPGQGLQFLFEYFSETQRNKGNFPGRFSGRQFSNSRSEMNVSTLELGDSALYLCASSLVAGGGELFFGEGSRLTVL.